A selection of T cell receptor beta chains follows, all from one sample in a study of metastatic and nonmetastatic thyroid tumors. TCRdb re-called clones from the PCR reads using MiXCR. The sample has about 16,000 clones; approximately 12% are singletons. The sequenced material came from tumor tissue. These receptors were taken from a female donor with papillary thyroid cancer or a benign thyroid nodule (not recorded which). Some clones in this sample may be carry-over from other donors' samples. Each CDR3 is given with its conserved first and last residue. A D gene is named only where the DNA matches it firmly. Expanded clones are given a class, and other clones once, few, many or no size at all.

v_call	j_call	d_call	clone_size	cdr3_aa	cdr3_nt
TRBV11-2	TRBJ2-7	NA	many	CASSLTRFEQYF	TGTGCCAGCAGCTTAACCCGTTTCGAGCAGTACTTC
TRBV6-2/TRBV6-3	TRBJ2-1	TRBD2	NA	CASSDSGTSGSYNEQFF	TGTGCCAGCAGTGACTCCGGGACTAGCGGGAGTTACAATGAGCAGTTCTTC
TRBV12-3/TRBV12-4	TRBJ1-6	NA	many	CASRPQLGGPNSPLHF	TGTGCCAGCAGGCCCCAATTGGGAGGGCCTAATTCACCCCTCCACTTT
TRBV7-3	TRBJ2-3	NA	NA	CASSLTGGADTQYF	TGTGCCAGCAGCTTAACCGGGGGCGCAGATACGCAGTATTTT
TRBV9	TRBJ2-7	NA	many	CASSGPAGFSYEQYF	TGTGCCAGCAGCGGGCCCGCAGGGTTCTCCTACGAGCAGTACTTC
TRBV6-1	TRBJ1-3	NA	many	CASSSDTGPGNTIYF	TGTGCCAGCAGTTCCGACACAGGTCCAGGAAACACCATATATTTT
TRBV6-2/TRBV6-3	TRBJ2-1	NA	many	CASSDPITGSEQFF	TGTGCCAGCAGTGACCCAATTACAGGGAGTGAGCAGTTCTTC
TRBV9	TRBJ2-3	NA	few	CSSSVGLLTAADTQYF	TGTTCCAGCAGCGTAGGACTTCTAACTGCCGCAGATACACAGTATTTT
TRBV20-1	TRBJ2-7	TRBD1	many	CSARDGLTGAYEQYF	TGCAGTGCTAGAGATGGGTTGACAGGGGCCTACGAGCAGTACTTC
TRBV20-1	TRBJ2-4	NA	many	CSARDTKIAKNIQYF	TGCAGTGCTAGGGACACCAAAATAGCCAAAAACATTCAGTACTTC
TRBV7-8	TRBJ2-7	NA	NA	CASSRLVVLTEQYF	TGTGCCAGCTCCCGACTAGTCGTGTTGACCGAGCAGTACTTC
TRBV20-1	TRBJ2-1	NA	many	CSVGGVLYNEQFF	TGCAGTGTCGGGGGAGTACTCTACAATGAGCAGTTCTTC
TRBV20-1	TRBJ2-7	TRBD1	many	CSAHRDRGYEQYF	TGCAGTGCCCACCGGGACAGGGGCTACGAGCAGTACTTC
TRBV28	TRBJ1-4	NA	few	CASSLFAANEKLFF	TGTGCCAGCAGTTTATTTGCAGCTAATGAAAAACTGTTTTTT
TRBV5-1	TRBJ1-3	NA	NA	CASSQDRSHSGNTIYF	TGCGCCAGCAGCCAGGACCGATCCCACTCTGGAAACACCATATATTTT
TRBV18	TRBJ2-1	TRBD1	many	CASSTGDRSPYNEQFF	TGTGCCAGCTCAACAGGGGACAGGTCCCCCTACAATGAGCAGTTCTTC
TRBV7-2	TRBJ2-6	NA	many	CASSLVWGRSSLSNVLTF	TGTGCCAGCAGCCTAGTGTGGGGCCGGTCCTCCCTTTCTAACGTCCTGACTTTC
TRBV28	TRBJ2-3	NA	many	CASRVASDTQYF	TGTGCCAGCAGGGTAGCGTCAGATACGCAGTATTTT
TRBV10-3	TRBJ2-7	NA	few	CASVASGTYDQYF	TGTGCCAGCGTGGCTAGTGGTACCTACGATCAGTACTTC
TRBV6-2/TRBV6-3	TRBJ2-5	TRBD2	many	CASSRTRKETQYF	TGTGCCAGCAGTCGGACTAGAAAAGAGACCCAGTACTTC
TRBV5-4	TRBJ2-1	NA	many	CASSLSPAGSYNEQFF	TGTGCCAGCAGCCTTAGCCCGGCGGGATCCTACAATGAGCAGTTCTTC
TRBV6-1	TRBJ2-7	NA	NA	CVSSEWGLTYEQYF	TGTGTCAGCAGTGAATGGGGACTCACCTACGAGCAGTACTTC
TRBV27	TRBJ1-1	NA	few	CASSQKVGTEAFF	TGTGCCAGCAGCCAAAAGGTGGGCACTGAAGCTTTCTTT
TRBV10-3	TRBJ2-1	TRBD2	medium-sized	CAIMVAGGPRNEQFF	TGTGCCATCATGGTGGCGGGGGGTCCTCGGAATGAGCAGTTCTTC
TRBV3-1	TRBJ2-2	TRBD2	many	CASSLGLAGGPGTAGELFF	TGTGCCAGCAGCCTAGGACTAGCGGGAGGGCCTGGTACCGCCGGGGAGCTGTTTTTT
TRBV7-9	TRBJ2-1	NA	medium-sized	CASSLGAYNEQFF	TGTGCCAGCAGCTTAGGGGCCTACAATGAGCAGTTCTTC
TRBV6-1	TRBJ2-7	TRBD2	few	CASSNFTSGTGEQYF	TGTGCCAGCAGTAACTTCACTAGCGGGACTGGCGAGCAGTACTTC
TRBV30	TRBJ2-1	NA	NA	CAWAGYNEQFF	TGTGCCTGGGCGGGATACAATGAGCAGTTCTTC
TRBV12-3/TRBV12-4	TRBJ2-1	NA	many	CASSFVPPNEQFF	TGTGCCAGCAGTTTTGTTCCCCCCAATGAGCAGTTCTTC
TRBV20-1	TRBJ1-1	TRBD1	many	CSATTGGLNTEAFF	TGCAGTGCGACGACAGGGGGATTGAACACTGAAGCTTTCTTT
TRBV7-9	TRBJ1-3	TRBD1	many	CASSFGGGYGNTIYF	TGTGCCAGCAGCTTTGGAGGGGGCTATGGAAACACCATATATTTT
TRBV18	TRBJ2-1	NA	NA	CASHPGASRADAYNEQFF	TGTGCCAGCCACCCCGGGGCGAGCCGAGCGGACGCGTACAATGAGCAGTTCTTC
TRBV3-1	TRBJ2-7	TRBD1	medium-sized	CASSPSGGEQYF	TGTGCCAGCAGCCCATCAGGGGGCGAGCAGTACTTC
TRBV28	TRBJ1-5	NA	few	CVSSPGFLGNQPQHF	TGTGTCAGCAGCCCAGGTTTTTTGGGCAATCAGCCCCAGCATTTT
TRBV4-3	TRBJ1-2	NA	many	CASSQNPLWGNYGYTF	TGCGCCAGCAGCCAAAATCCTCTATGGGGAAACTATGGCTACACCTTC
TRBV18	TRBJ1-1	NA	many	CASTTTREGTEAFF	TGTGCCAGCACGACGACAAGGGAGGGAACTGAAGCTTTCTTT
TRBV10-3	TRBJ1-2	NA	many	CAISESTGEGYTF	TGTGCCATCAGTGAGTCGACGGGGGAAGGGTACACCTTC
TRBV5-1	TRBJ2-3	NA	medium-sized	CASSLDTDTQYF	TGCGCCAGCAGCCTGGACACAGATACGCAGTATTTT
TRBV20-1	TRBJ1-2	NA	many	CSARGGRGSGYGYTF	TGCAGTGCTAGAGGGGGCAGGGGATCAGGCTATGGCTACACCTTC
TRBV16	TRBJ1-2	NA	many	CASSQSFTDNYGYTF	TGTGCCAGCAGCCAATCTTTTACAGATAACTATGGCTACACCTTC
TRBV19	TRBJ2-7	TRBD1	NA	CASSLAVTGAYEQYF	TGCGCCAGTAGTCTGGCCGTGACAGGGGCCTACGAGCAGTACTTC
TRBV3-1	TRBJ2-5	TRBD2	many	CASSQEETSGVETQYF	TGTGCCAGCAGCCAAGAGGAGACTAGCGGGGTGGAGACCCAGTACTTC
TRBV7-8	TRBJ1-1	NA	few	CASSPRTDLMSTEAFF	TGTGCCAGCAGCCCCCGGACAGATCTTATGAGCACTGAAGCTTTCTTC
TRBV3-1	TRBJ1-2	NA	many	CASRGMDMRSGYTF	TGTGCCAGCAGAGGTATGGACATGAGGTCTGGCTACACCTTC
TRBV10-3	TRBJ2-3	TRBD2	many	CAISGSPGGSSDTQYF	TGTGCCATCAGTGGATCGCCCGGCGGGAGTTCTGATACGCAGTATTTT
TRBV7-2	TRBJ1-6	NA	many	CASSLLRAGSSPLHF	TGTGCCAGCAGCTTACTTCGGGCAGGGAGTTCACCCCTCCACTTT